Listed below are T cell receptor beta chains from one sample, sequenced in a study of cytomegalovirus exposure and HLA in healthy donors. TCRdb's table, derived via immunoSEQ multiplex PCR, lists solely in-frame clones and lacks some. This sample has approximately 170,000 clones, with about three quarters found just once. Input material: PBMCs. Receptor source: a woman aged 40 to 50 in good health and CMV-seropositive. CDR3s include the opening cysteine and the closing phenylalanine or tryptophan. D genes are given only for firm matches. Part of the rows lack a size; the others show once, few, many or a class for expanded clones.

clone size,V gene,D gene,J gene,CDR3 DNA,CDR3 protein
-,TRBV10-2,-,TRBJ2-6,TGCGCCAGCAGTGAGCCGCCGGGGACACCCTCTAGAGGGGCCAACGTCCTGACTTTC,CASSEPPGTPSRGANVLTF
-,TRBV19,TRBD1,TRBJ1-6,TGTGCCAGTAGTATGGGAACAGGGGTAACATATAATTCACCCCTCCACTTT,CASSMGTGVTYNSPLHF
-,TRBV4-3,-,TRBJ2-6,TGCGCCAGCAGCCGTTATTTAGGGGCCAACGTCCTGACTTTC,CASSRYLGANVLTF
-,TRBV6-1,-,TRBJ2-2,TGTGCCAGCAGTGAAGTGATGGGGGCCCCCACCGGGGAGCTGTTTTTT,CASSEVMGAPTGELFF
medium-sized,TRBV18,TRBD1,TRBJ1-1,TGTGCCAGCTCACCACAGGGGGCGGAGGGTGAAGCTTTCTTT,CASSPQGAEGEAFF
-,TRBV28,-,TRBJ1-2,TGTGCCAGCAGGCCCACTGGAGTTCAGTATGGCTACACCTTC,CASRPTGVQYGYTF
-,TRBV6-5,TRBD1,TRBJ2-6,TGTGCCAGCAGCCGCACAGGGGTTGGGGCCAACGGCCTGACTTTC,CASSRTGVGANGLTF
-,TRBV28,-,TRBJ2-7,TGTGCCAGCACGGGGGACAGCCGCTCCTACGAGCAGTACTTC,CASTGDSRSYEQYF
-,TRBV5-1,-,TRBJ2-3,TGCGCCAGCAGCAGAGAGCTCACAGATACGCAGTATTTT,CASSRELTDTQYF
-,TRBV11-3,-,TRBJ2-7,TGTGCCAGCAGCTCCCCGGGGAACTACGAGCAGTACTTC,CASSSPGNYEQYF
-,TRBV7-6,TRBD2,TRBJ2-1,TGTGCCAGCAGTCGAGCTAGCGGACCCTACAATGAGCAGTTCTTC,CASSRASGPYNEQFF
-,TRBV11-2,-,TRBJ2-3,TGTGCCAGCAGCTTATTAGCCGGCAGACTTACAGATACGCAGTATTTT,CASSLLAGRLTDTQYF
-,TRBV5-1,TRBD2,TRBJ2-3,TGCGCCAGCAGCCTAGGGACTAGCGGGGGCACAGATACGCAGTATTTT,CASSLGTSGGTDTQYF
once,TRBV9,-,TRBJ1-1,TGTGCCAGCAGCGTAGCGGTTAACTTGGACACTGAAGCTTTCTTT,CASSVAVNLDTEAFF
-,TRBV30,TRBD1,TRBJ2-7,TGTGCCTGGAGGGGGTGGACAGGGTACGAGCAGTACTTC,CAWRGWTGYEQYF
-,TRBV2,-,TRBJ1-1,TGTGCCAGCCAAAGCTTGAACACTGAAGCTTTCTTT,CASQSLNTEAFF
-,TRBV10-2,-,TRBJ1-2,TGCGCCAGCCTCGAAGGGGGGGACTATGGCTACACCTTC,CASLEGGDYGYTF